The 28 T cell receptor beta chains in this list originate from one sample, sequenced in a study of CD8 T cells in ankylosing spondylitis. MiXCR, applied by TCRdb to the 5' RACE reads, yields one record per CDR3 protein. The table lists a few hundred thousand distinct CDR3 sequences, more than 9% of them singletons. The sequenced material came from blood, either unsorted or a sorted T cell fraction (not recorded which). All receptors derive from a female donor with ankylosing spondylitis or in good health (not recorded which).

This clonotype has a count of ten or more. The V and J genes are TRBV20-1 and TRBJ2-1, with D possibly matching TRBD1 (6 bases). This CDR3 is 14 amino acids long. With 6 bases removed from V and 3 bases from J, the gap between germline ends came to 15 bases. Germline V lookup: CDR1 DFQATT, CDR2 SNEGSKA (reference sequence). CDR3 sequence: CSASTGLFYNEQFF. DNA for the CDR3: TGCAGTGCCTCCACAGGGTTATTCTACAATGAGCAGTTCTTC.

This clonotype has a count of ten or more. The chain joins TRBV20-1 to TRBJ2-2; 8 nucleotides line up with TRBD1. CDR1 and CDR2 from the germline V gene are DFQATT and SNEGSKA (reference sequence). The CDR3 is 15 residues long. The V and J ends lost 6 bases and 1 base, in that order; junction bases with no gene match: 7. The DNA for the CDR3 is TGCAGTGCCAAGACAGGGGCGAAGAACACCGGGGAGCTGTTTTTT. It translates to CSAKTGAKNTGELFF.

This clonotype has a count of ten or more. At one end the junction does not follow the germline gene, possibly because of a read error. The J gene is TRBJ2-3, the V gene TRBV7-7; maybe TRBD1 (6 bases). The CDR3 extends over 15 amino acids. Germline V lookup: CDR1 SSHAT, CDR2 FNYEAQ (reference sequence). The CDR3 reads CASSPGGGYTDTQYF. CDR3 coding DNA: TGTGCTAGCAGCCCCGGTGGGGGCTACACAGATACGCAGTATTTT.

This clonotype has a count of ten or more. The genes are TRBV20-1 and TRBJ2-7; perhaps TRBD2 as D (5 bases). This CDR3 region has 14 residues. Per germline, CDR1 DFQATT and CDR2 SNEGSKA (reference sequence). V was cut by 3 bases and J by 2 bases, with 14 bases left in between. The CDR3 sequence: CSASLAQPTYEQYF. The CDR3 nucleotides are TGCAGTGCTAGCTTAGCGCAACCTACCTACGAGCAGTACTTC.

The sample holds a few counts of this clonotype. This rearrangement joins TRBV5-1 to TRBJ2-3; either TRBD1 or TRBD2 may fit D (5 bases each). There are 14 residues in the CDR3. Germline V gives CDR1 SGHRS, CDR2 YFSETQ. Between the trimmed V and J ends, which lost 7 bases and 7 bases, there was a span of 19 bases. DNA of the CDR3: TGCGCCAGCCGTACTGGGGACGGCGAGCATACGCAGTATTTT. Amino acid sequence: CASRTGDGEHTQYF.

This clonotype was seen repeatedly, ten times or more. V usage is TRBV20-1 and J usage is TRBJ2-1, with 13 bases aligning to TRBD2. The CDR3 spans 18 residues. From germline, CDR1 is DFQATT and CDR2 SNEGSKA (reference sequence). With V trimmed by 5 bases and J by 4 bases, 14 bases remained unmatched. The CDR3 DNA is TGCAGTGCTGGGGAAGGACTAGCGGGAGACTCTGTTTACAATGAGCAGTTCTTC. It codes for CSAGEGLAGDSVYNEQFF.

In its sample, this clonotype was seen many times. V gene TRBV7-2 combines with J gene TRBJ2-1; D is possibly TRBD2 (6 bases). Per the germline V gene, CDR1 is SGHTA and CDR2 is FQGNSA. The V end was cut by 8 bases, the J end by 2 bases, with 7 bases between. The CDR3 consists of 12 residues. DNA for the CDR3: TGTGCCAGCGGGGGGACCTACAATGAGCAGTTCTTC. This encodes CASGGTYNEQFF. Looking up the rest from reference TRBV7-2 and TRBJ2-1 gives the full variable domain: GAGVSQSPSNKVTEKGKDVELRCDPISGHTALYWYRQSLGQGLEFLIYFQGNSAPDKSGLPSDRFSAERTGGSVSTLTIQRTQQEDSAVYLCASGGTYNEQFFGPGTRLTVL.

In this sample, this clonotype turned up many times. The chain has TRBV20-1 and TRBJ2-5, with TRBD1 as a possible D gene (6 bases). CDR3 length: 15 residues. From germline, CDR1 is DFQATT and CDR2 SNEGSKA (reference sequence). Deletions cut 5 bases from V and 2 bases from J, with 18 bases between. CDR3 sequence reads: CSAENPGDGQETQYF. CDR3 DNA sequence: TGCAGTGCTGAAAACCCAGGGGACGGGCAAGAGACCCAGTACTTC.

The V and J genes are TRBV10-1 and TRBJ2-7, with 9 bases fitting TRBD2. Germline V lookup: CDR1 WNHNN, CDR2 SYGVQD (reference sequence). CDR3 length equals 13 residues. V gave up 3 bases and J gave up 5 bases; unmatched junction bases: 2. The CDR3 bases are TGCGCCAGCAGTGAAGGGACTAGCAACGAGCAGTACTTC. This sequence encodes CASSEGTSNEQYF.

This clonotype was seen repeatedly, ten times or more. J is TRBJ2-1 and V is TRBV5-1, with D possibly matching TRBD1 (5 bases). The CDR3 is 16 residues long. V was cut by 5 bases and J by 5 bases, with 20 bases left in between. Germline V gene lookup returns CDR1 SGHRS and CDR2 YFSETQ. CDR3 residues: CASSPQIQGSHNEQFF. The CDR3 DNA reads TGCGCCAGCAGTCCTCAAATCCAGGGCTCTCACAATGAGCAGTTCTTC.

This clonotype was detected a few times. The chain joins TRBV7-9 to TRBJ2-2, with D perhaps matching TRBD2 (7 bases). Germline V gene data show CDR1 as SEHNR and CDR2 as FQNEAQ (reference sequence). Trimming removed 8 bases at V and 4 bases at J, with 14 bases between. The CDR3 length is 14 residues. The CDR3: CASWGGQGTGELFF. DNA for the CDR3: TGTGCCAGCTGGGGGGGGCAAGGCACCGGGGAGCTGTTTTTT.

This clonotype was seen at least ten times. The chain uses TRBV20-1 and TRBJ2-7; TRBD2 matches 13 bases. V shed 2 bases, J shed 2 bases, and the junction held 9 bases outside the gene matches. The CDR3 runs 17 residues. The V gene's germline CDR1 is DFQATT and CDR2 SNEGSKA (reference sequence). The CDR3 sequence is CSARPGLAGALTYEQYF. In DNA form, the CDR3 reads TGCAGTGCTAGACCCGGACTAGCGGGAGCCCTAACCTACGAGCAGTACTTC.

The chain has TRBV5-1 and TRBJ2-5; perhaps TRBD1 as D (5 bases). The CDR3 is made up of 15 amino acids. Germline V gene lookup returns CDR1 SGHRS and CDR2 YFSETQ. Trimming left V 4 bases short and J 0 bases short, with 13 bases between. CDR3 protein: CASSIARTYQETQYF. CDR3 bases: TGCGCCAGCAGCATCGCACGGACATACCAAGAGACCCAGTACTTC.

At least ten counts were recorded for this clonotype. The CDR3 nucleotides are TGTGCCATCGGTCGGGACCGGGGCTACGAGCAGTACTTC. It codes for CAIGRDRGYEQYF. The J gene is TRBJ2-7, the V gene TRBV10-3; D tentatively reads TRBD1 or TRBD2 (5 bases each). With 8 bases removed from V and 3 bases from J, the gap between germline ends came to 14 bases. This CDR3 region has 13 residues. In germline, CDR1 is ENHRY, CDR2 SYGVKD.

In this sample, this clonotype turned up a few times. V usage is TRBV7-2 and J usage is TRBJ1-2; perhaps TRBD1 as D (5 bases). Trimming took 8 bases from V and 8 from J, leaving 24 bases between them. The CDR3 spans 15 residues. Germline CDR1 and CDR2: SGHTA and FQGNSA. CDR3 in amino acids: CASGARSPSGEGYTF. The DNA for the CDR3 is TGTGCCAGCGGGGCCCGATCCCCCTCAGGAGAGGGCTACACCTTC.

This clonotype was detected ten times or more. The rearrangement joins TRBV7-9 to TRBJ1-1; D remains ambiguous. V was cut by 1 base and J by 1 base, with 7 bases left in between. Germline CDR1 is SEHNR and CDR2 is FQNEAQ (reference sequence). The CDR3 is made up of 14 amino acids. DNA for the CDR3: TGTGCCAGCAGCTTAGAAGGATCGAACACTGAAGCTTTCTTT. This sequence encodes CASSLEGSNTEAFF.

This clonotype was detected many times. This rearrangement joins TRBV7-8 to TRBJ2-7; TRBD1 might be the D (5 bases). V shed 6 bases and J shed 3 bases, with 18 bases lying between them. The CDR3 spans 15 residues. Germline V gene lookup returns CDR1 SGHVS and CDR2 FQNEAQ. The CDR3 loop is CASSSLGDPNYEQYF. The CDR3 DNA reads as TGTGCCAGCAGTTCCCTAGGGGATCCCAACTACGAGCAGTACTTC.

This clonotype was counted at least ten times. This chain uses TRBV12-3 or TRBV12-4 with TRBJ1-5; no firm D call. Trimming took off 3 bases at V and 3 bases at J, with 6 bases between the two ends. This CDR3 is 13 amino acids long. The CDR3 DNA reads TGTGCCAGCAGTTTGCGGGTCAATCAGCCCCAGCATTTT. Protein product: CASSLRVNQPQHF.

This clonotype was counted at least ten times. V is TRBV5-5 and J is TRBJ1-6, with D perhaps matching TRBD1 (6 bases). CDR1 is SGHKS, CDR2 YYEKEE, per germline (reference sequence). Deletions cut 0 bases from V and 7 bases from J, with 8 bases between. The CDR3 has 14 residues. The CDR3 loop reads CASSLGTGNSPLHF. CDR3 in DNA: TGTGCCAGCAGCTTGGGCACAGGGAATTCACCCCTCCACTTT.

The V gene is TRBV5-6, the J gene TRBJ2-7; D possibly corresponds to TRBD1 (5 bases). Trimming left V 9 bases short and J 3 bases short, with 16 bases between. Germline V gene lookup returns CDR1 SGHDT and CDR2 YYEEEE. The CDR3 sequence is 13 residues long. The CDR3 here is CATPLTARYEQYF. The DNA of the CDR3 is TGTGCCACCCCCCTGACAGCCCGCTACGAGCAGTACTTC.

The table lists this clonotype with many counts. This chain uses TRBV20-1 with TRBJ2-2, with unresolved D. The CDR3 spans 14 residues. Germline V CDR1 and CDR2: DFQATT, SNEGSKA (reference sequence). V shed 0 bases and J shed 4 bases, with 9 bases lying between them. Here the CDR3 DNA reads TGCAGTGCTAGAGATGTTAGGATCACCGGGGAGCTGTTTTTT. Amino acids: CSARDVRITGELFF.

This clonotype turned up a few times. This chain uses TRBV20-1 with TRBJ2-1; 7 positions agree with TRBD2. The CDR3 covers 13 residues. With V trimmed by 3 bases and J by 10 bases, 9 bases remained unmatched. CDR1 and CDR2 (germline): DFQATT, SNEGSKA (reference sequence). The CDR3 region has the DNA TGCAGTGCTAGGGAGCGGGAACCTTGGGAGCAGTTCTTC. Its protein is CSAREREPWEQFF.

The table lists this clonotype with many counts. The V call is TRBV6-2 or TRBV6-3, the J call TRBJ2-1, with TRBD2 matching over 10 bases. This CDR3 spans 17 amino acids. V gave up 5 bases and J gave up 15 bases; unmatched junction bases: 22. The germline CDR1 and CDR2 sequences are MNHEY and SVGEGT. CDR3 in amino acids: CASSNRHTSGTNGGGFF. The CDR3 DNA reads TGTGCCAGCAGTAATCGACACACTAGCGGGACCAACGGGGGAGGGTTCTTC.

The CDR3 DNA sequence: TGTGCCAGCAGCAAATCCGGGACAGGGAACACTGAAGCTTTCTTT. Protein product: CASSKSGTGNTEAFF. The chain couples TRBV7-2 to TRBJ1-1; 8 bases are shared with TRBD1. The CDR3 length is 15 residues. Unmatched junction bases numbered 6, after V lost 5 bases and J lost 1 base. Germline loops: CDR1 SGHTA, CDR2 FQGNSA.

This clonotype was detected many times. V gene TRBV12-3 or TRBV12-4 combines with J gene TRBJ2-1, with D maybe TRBD1 (5 bases). CDR3 size: 14 residues. V gave up 1 base and J gave up 7 bases, with 11 bases separating them. CDR3 coding DNA: TGTGCCAGCAGTTTAGGCTCCAGGGTAAATGAGCAGTTCTTC. Its protein is CASSLGSRVNEQFF.

This clonotype has a count of ten or more. The rearrangement uses TRBV28 and TRBJ2-1; D is unresolved. Germline loops: CDR1 MDHEN, CDR2 SYDVKM. With 10 bases removed from V and 5 bases from J, the gap between germline ends came to 18 bases. CDR3 length: 14 amino acids. The CDR3 nucleotides are TGTGCCACCGACACACCGTCTCGGAACAATGAGCAGTTCTTC. It encodes CATDTPSRNNEQFF.

There are many counts of this clonotype. The chain carries TRBV20-1 and TRBJ1-1, with D hard to call. This CDR3 comprises 14 residues. Germline CDR1 DFQATT, CDR2 SNEGSKA (reference sequence). Trimming shortened V by 0 bases and J by 1 base, and 9 bases separated the two germline ends. The CDR3 DNA is TGCAGTGCTAGAGACCGACACCCGAACACTGAAGCTTTCTTT. Residues: CSARDRHPNTEAFF.

This clonotype has ten or more counts. The V gene is TRBV5-5, the J gene TRBJ1-1; D is undetermined. The germline V gene encodes CDR1 SGHKS and CDR2 YYEKEE (reference sequence). CDR3 size: 14 residues. V was cut by 0 bases and J by 1 base, with 7 bases left in between. The CDR3 DNA reads TGTGCCAGCAGCTTGGAGGGCGAGAACACTGAAGCTTTCTTT. It yields the protein CASSLEGENTEAFF.